Listed below are T cell receptor beta chains from one sample, sequenced in a study of shared clonotypes between healthy human individuals. The data were produced by immunoSEQ multiplex PCR, yet TCRdb's version contains in-frame clones alone and is incomplete. Found here are fewer than 3 million clones, about 90% of them singletons; the top ten hold 0.3% to 0.45%. Sequenced material: naive CD4+ T cells from PBMCs. The receptors shown here come from a man between 18 and 29 years old in good health. Some clones in this sample may be carry-over from other donors' samples. Each CDR3 is given with its conserved first and last residue. D genes are given only for firm matches. The size field is filled for only some rows; it gives once, few, many or a size class.

CDR3	DNA	size	V	J	D	length
CASSTLAGTSYEQYF	TGTGCCAGCAGTACACTAGCGGGAACTTCCTACGAGCAGTACTTC	once	TRBV6-1	TRBJ2-7	TRBD2	15
CASSTAGLKETQYF	TGTGCCAGCAGTACGGCAGGCCTAAAAGAGACCCAGTACTTC	-	TRBV6-1	TRBJ2-5	-	14
CASTPTVPWGEQYF	TGTGCCAGCACCCCGACCGTCCCATGGGGCGAGCAGTACTTC	-	TRBV28	TRBJ2-7	-	14
CASSPSGKRAGYTF	TGTGCCAGCAGTCCCTCAGGGAAACGTGCTGGCTACACCTTC	-	TRBV28	TRBJ1-2	-	14
CARTGGGVNTEAFF	TGTGCACGGACAGGGGGAGGAGTGAACACTGAAGCTTTCTTT	-	TRBV30	TRBJ1-1	TRBD1	14
CASSIRWFQGVAQPQHF	TGTGCCAGTAGTATTCGATGGTTCCAGGGGGTGGCTCAGCCCCAGCATTTT	-	TRBV19	TRBJ1-5	TRBD1	17
CASREGQPYEQYF	TGCGCCAGCAGGGAAGGACAACCCTACGAGCAGTACTTC	-	TRBV5-1	TRBJ2-7	-	13
CASSEGIPEAFF	TGTGCCAGCAGTGAAGGGATCCCTGAAGCTTTCTTT	-	TRBV6-1	TRBJ1-1	-	12
CASSYSDRAPNYGYTF	TGTGCCAGCAGTTACAGCGACCGGGCCCCGAACTATGGCTACACCTTC	-	TRBV6-5	TRBJ1-2	-	16
CASSLTGLNSYEQYF	TGTGCCAGCAGCTTAACAGGTCTTAATTCCTACGAGCAGTACTTC	-	TRBV27	TRBJ2-7	-	15
CASRPFLARGQGNYEQYF	TGTGCCAGCAGACCCTTCCTCGCCCGGGGACAGGGAAATTACGAGCAGTACTTC	-	TRBV27	TRBJ2-7	TRBD1	18
CASTKPAGTREKLFF	TGTGCCAGCACCAAACCGGCCGGGACGAGGGAAAAACTGTTTTTT	-	TRBV28	TRBJ1-4	-	15
CASSLGTSGSGSSYEQYF	TGCGCCAGCAGCCTCGGGACTAGCGGGAGTGGCAGTTCCTACGAGCAGTACTTC	once	TRBV5-1	TRBJ2-7	TRBD2	18
CASSSRQFHTEAFF	TGTGCCAGCAGTTCCCGACAGTTTCACACTGAAGCTTTCTTT	-	TRBV27	TRBJ1-1	-	14
CASTRGTVVDEQFF	TGTGCCAGCACCCGTGGGACTGTGGTCGATGAGCAGTTCTTC	-	TRBV19	TRBJ2-1	-	14
CASSLFFWGRDKSQGGTEAFF	TGTGCCAGCAGTTTATTTTTTTGGGGGAGGGATAAGAGCCAGGGTGGCACTGAAGCTTTCTTT	-	TRBV27	TRBJ1-1	-	21